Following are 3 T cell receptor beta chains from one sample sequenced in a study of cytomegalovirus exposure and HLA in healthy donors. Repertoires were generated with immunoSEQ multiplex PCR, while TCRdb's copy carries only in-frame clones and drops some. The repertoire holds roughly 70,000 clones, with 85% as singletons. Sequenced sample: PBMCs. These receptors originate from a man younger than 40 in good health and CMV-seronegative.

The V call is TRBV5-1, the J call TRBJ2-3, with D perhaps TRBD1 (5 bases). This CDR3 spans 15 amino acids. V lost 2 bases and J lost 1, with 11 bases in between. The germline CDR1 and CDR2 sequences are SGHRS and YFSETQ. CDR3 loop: CASSFAGQRTDTQYF. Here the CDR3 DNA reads TGCGCCAGCAGCTTTGCCGGACAACGCACAGATACGCAGTATTTT.

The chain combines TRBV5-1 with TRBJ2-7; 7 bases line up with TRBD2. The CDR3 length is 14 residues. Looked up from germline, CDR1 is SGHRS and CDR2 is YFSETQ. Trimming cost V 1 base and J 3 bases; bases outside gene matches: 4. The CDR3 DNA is TGCGCCAGCAGCTTGAGGGGCGGGAGCTACGAGCAGTACTTC. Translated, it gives CASSLRGGSYEQYF.

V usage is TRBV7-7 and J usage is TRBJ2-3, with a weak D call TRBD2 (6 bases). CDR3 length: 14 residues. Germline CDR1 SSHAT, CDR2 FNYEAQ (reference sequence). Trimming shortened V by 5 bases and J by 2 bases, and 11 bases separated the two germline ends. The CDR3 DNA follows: TGTGCCAGCAGCGTCTTAGCGGACACAGATACGCAGTATTTT. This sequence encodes CASSVLADTDTQYF.